Below, one T cell receptor beta chain is given with its context. Its antigen remains unknown. This specimen belongs to a study of cytomegalovirus exposure and HLA in healthy donors. Primers: 60 Vbeta forward and 13 Jbeta reverse. Repertoires were generated with immunoSEQ multiplex PCR, while TCRdb's copy carries only in-frame clones and drops some. Of some 180,000 clones listed, about four fifths are singletons. V lost 2 bases, J lost 0 bases, and 12 bases lay in between. In germline, CDR1 is MGHRA, CDR2 YSYEKL. The CDR3 has 16 residues. Study observations and caveats: TCR beta sequences reportedly predicted most subjects' HLA-A and HLA-B alleles accurately. Across donors, presence/absence analyses took sequencing depth to be roughly uniform. Fewer than 200 TCR beta chains were listed as cytomegalovirus-associated. Among the sequence variants, a highly shared cluster was likely an artifact of sequencing.

The sample was PBMCs. The rearrangement links TRBV4-1 to TRBJ2-3, with D perhaps matching TRBD1 (6 bases). This clonotype originated in a woman between 25 and 40 years old in good health and CMV-seronegative. The CDR3 spells CASSQRGGLSTDTQYF. DNA for the CDR3: TGCGCCAGCAGCCAAAGAGGGGGATTGAGCACAGATACGCAGTATTTT.